The 30 T cell receptor beta chains below were found in one sample sequenced in a study of blood T cells in healthy people across ages. The second PCR ran about 6 to 12 cycles with a sample-barcoded 5' primer and J-beta primers. Each CDR3 protein is one row after TCRdb ran MiXCR on the 5' RACE reads. This table has approximately 900,000 distinct CDR3 sequences, just under 30% appearing once. Separately, the same data were catalogued under a study of T cells of mothers and their children.

Sequencing was carried out using blood. These receptors all come from a woman aged 40 to 49 in good health.

The gene calls are TRBV20-1 and TRBJ1-1; D possibly corresponds to TRBD1 (6 bases). The V gene lost 0 bases and the J gene lost 2 bases, with 13 bases spanning the gap. CDR1 is DFQATT and CDR2 is SNEGSKA in the germline V gene (reference sequence). CDR3 length: 15 residues. The CDR3 loop is CSARETGTPNTEAFF. Written as DNA, the CDR3 is TGCAGTGCTAGAGAAACCGGGACACCCAACACTGAAGCTTTCTTT.

The CDR3 region is CASSDGTVTEAFF. CDR3 nucleotide sequence: TGTGCCAGCTCAGATGGGACAGTCACTGAAGCTTTCTTT. The chain recombines TRBV18 with TRBJ1-1, with 7 bases fitting TRBD1. Losses at the gene ends were 5 bases for V and 4 bases for J; bases not matched to a gene: 4. This CDR3 is 13 amino acids long. The germline gives CDR1 KGHSH, CDR2 LQKENI.

The CDR3, as DNA: TGTGCCAGCAGCCCCGACTGGGTGACCACAGATACGCAGTATTTT. This translates into CASSPDWVTTDTQYF. This sequence joins TRBV12-3 or TRBV12-4 and TRBJ2-3, with D unresolved. Between the trimmed V and J ends, which lost 6 bases and 2 bases, there was a span of 15 bases. CDR3 length equals 15 residues.

This clonotype was counted only a few times. This chain joins TRBV29-1 and TRBJ1-1; 8 bases match TRBD1. Germline trimming cut 6 bases from V and 8 bases from J; bases unmatched to any gene: 8. Germline V gene data show CDR1 as SQVTM and CDR2 as ANQGSEA. The CDR3 loop spans 12 amino acids. The CDR3 spells CSVLRGTGEAFF. The CDR3 region has the DNA TGCAGCGTCCTACGTGGGACAGGAGAAGCTTTCTTT. Filled out from reference TRBV29-1 and TRBJ1-1, the complete variable domain reads SAVISQKPSRDICQRGTSLTIQCQVDSQVTMMFWYRQQPGQSLTLIATANQGSEATYESGFVIDKFPISRPNLTFSTLTVSNMSPEDSSIYLCSVLRGTGEAFFGQGTRLTVV.

The chain has TRBV7-9 and TRBJ2-2; D possibly corresponds to TRBD1 (6 bases). CDR1 and CDR2 from the germline V gene are SEHNR and FQNEAQ (reference sequence). This CDR3 spans 15 amino acids. The V gene lost 2 bases and the J gene lost 2 bases, with 9 bases spanning the gap. In nucleotides, the CDR3 is TGTGCCAGCAGCTTATCGGACAGTAACACCGGGGAGCTGTTTTTT. It codes for CASSLSDSNTGELFF.

In its sample, this clonotype was seen a few times. The chain has TRBV18 and TRBJ1-1; no clear D gene. Per the germline V gene, CDR1 is KGHSH and CDR2 is LQKENI. Trimming cost V 1 base and J 6 bases, with 9 bases left between them. The CDR3 runs to 13 residues. The CDR3 coding sequence is TGTGCCAGCTCACCACTCACAAACCCTGAAGCTTTCTTT. It codes for CASSPLTNPEAFF.

The chain joins TRBV7-2 to TRBJ1-2, with a possible D match to TRBD1 (5 bases). V lost 3 bases to trimming and J lost 5 bases, with 16 bases between them. Germline V gene lookup returns CDR1 SGHTA and CDR2 FQGNSA. CDR3 length equals 15 residues. The CDR3 sequence: CTSSFGTSEGYGYTF. CDR3 bases: TGTACCAGCAGCTTCGGGACGTCGGAGGGTTATGGCTACACCTTC. Complete variable domain (other parts from reference TRBV7-2 and TRBJ1-2): GAGVSQSPSNKVTEKGKDVELRCDPISGHTALYWYRQSLGQGLEFLIYFQGNSAPDKSGLPSDRFSAERTGGSVSTLTIQRTQQEDSAVYLCTSSFGTSEGYGYTFGSGTRLTVV.

The chain carries TRBV20-1 and TRBJ2-4; TRBD2 matches at 10 bases. The V and J ends lost 0 bases and 9 bases, in that order; junction bases with no gene match: 14. The CDR3 is 17 amino acids. Germline loops: CDR1 DFQATT, CDR2 SNEGSKA (reference sequence). CDR3 sequence (DNA): TGCAGTGCTAGAGATGCCCCCTTAAGCGGGGGGGCTGGCATTCAGTACTTC. Protein product: CSARDAPLSGGAGIQYF.

The rearrangement links TRBV7-9 to TRBJ1-1, with D maybe TRBD1 (5 bases). With 2 bases removed from V and 3 bases from J, the gap between germline ends came to 13 bases. The germline V gene encodes CDR1 SEHNR and CDR2 FQNEAQ (reference sequence). The CDR3 is 15 amino acids. CDR3 sequence: CASSLSGRGDTEAFF. In nucleotides, the CDR3 is TGTGCCAGCAGCTTATCGGGACGGGGGGACACTGAAGCTTTCTTT. The full variable domain, in which reference TRBV7-9 and TRBJ1-1 provide the parts outside the CDR3, is DTGVSQNPRHKITKRGQNVTFRCDPISEHNRLYWYRQTLGQGPEFLTYFQNEAQLEKSRLLSDRFSAERPKGSFSTLEIQRTEQGDSAMYLCASSLSGRGDTEAFFGQGTRLTVV.

This clonotype has just a few counts. A much more abundant neighbour one base away suggests this may be a read error. The rearrangement uses TRBV20-1 and TRBJ2-3; D is possibly TRBD1 (5 bases). Looked up from germline, CDR1 is DFQATT and CDR2 is SNEGSKA (reference sequence). This CDR3 comprises 14 residues. The CDR3, as DNA: TGCAGTGCTAGAGATCGAAGACTCACAGGTACGCAGTATTTT. Translated, it gives CSARDRRLTGTQYF.

Of note for this clonotype: The CDR3 does not end in the conserved phenylalanine or tryptophan, so this is likely a read error. This rearrangement joins TRBV5-5 to TRBJ2-1; TRBD2 agrees at 7 bases. Germline V gene sequence: CDR1 SGHKS, CDR2 YYEKEE (reference sequence). The trim removed 3 bases at V and 9 bases at J, leaving 6 bases unmatched. CDR3 size: 13 residues. This CDR3 is CASSSGLAVEQFL. CDR3 DNA: TGTGCCAGCAGCTCGGGGCTAGCGGTTGAGCAGTTCTTA.

Written as DNA, the CDR3 is TGTGCCAGCGGGACAGCAAATCAGCCCCAGCATTTT. This translates into CASGTANQPQHF. The chain combines TRBV2 with TRBJ1-5, with TRBD1 matching over 7 bases. The CDR3 loop spans 12 amino acids. Germline trimming cut 8 bases from V and 4 bases from J; bases unmatched to any gene: 2. Germline V gene sequence: CDR1 SNHLY, CDR2 FYNNEI.

Notes on this clonotype: Because the CDR3 is missing its conserved closing phenylalanine or tryptophan, this is likely a read error. The CDR3 sequence: CASSPASGGAGHEQFL. The CDR3 nucleotides are TGTGCCAGCAGTCCGGCTAGCGGGGGGGCAGGCCATGAGCAGTTCTTA. V usage is TRBV27 and J usage is TRBJ2-1, with 12 bases matching TRBD2. With 5 bases clipped from V and 8 bases from J, the junction kept 10 bases outside the gene matches. The V gene's germline CDR1 is MNHEY and CDR2 SMNVEV (reference sequence). This CDR3 comprises 16 residues.

This clonotype has a count of ten or more. This rearrangement joins TRBV4-1 to TRBJ2-7; 9 bases fit TRBD1. The V gene's germline CDR1 is MGHRA and CDR2 YSYEKL. The CDR3 extends over 15 amino acids. The V gene end was trimmed by 0 bases and the J gene end by 4 bases; junction bases not matched to a gene: 4. The CDR3 DNA reads as TGCGCCAGCAGCCAAGATGGGACAGGGAGGTACGAGCAGTACTTC. Translating gives CASSQDGTGRYEQYF.

V usage is TRBV5-6 and J usage is TRBJ2-3; D not resolved. Deletions cut 5 bases from V and 4 bases from J, with 11 bases between. Germline CDR1 SGHDT, CDR2 YYEEEE. The CDR3 extends over 13 amino acids. The CDR3 sequence is CASSFYGADTQYF. The CDR3, as DNA: TGTGCCAGCAGTTTTTATGGAGCAGATACGCAGTATTTT.

This clonotype has only one observation. This rearrangement joins TRBV5-1 to TRBJ2-4, with D maybe TRBD1 (5 bases). Germline CDR1 and CDR2: SGHRS and YFSETQ. CDR3 length: 16 amino acids. The V end lost 0 bases, the J end lost 4 bases, and 14 bases lay between the germline ends. CDR3 residues: CASSLGGGAAKNIQYF. The CDR3, as DNA: TGCGCCAGCAGCTTGGGGGGCGGCGCAGCTAAAAACATTCAGTACTTC.

The J gene is TRBJ2-1, the V gene TRBV5-1; 7 nucleotides line up with TRBD1. The ends lost 9 bases at V and 5 bases at J; junction bases unmatched: 11. The CDR3 totals 14 residues. Germline assignment: CDR1 SGHRS and CDR2 YFSETQ. This CDR3 is CATAIQGSNNEQFF. The DNA for the CDR3 is TGCGCCACCGCAATACAGGGGTCTAACAATGAGCAGTTCTTC.

This clonotype was counted ten times or more. This rearrangement joins TRBV28 to TRBJ2-7, with 7 bases that match TRBD1. CDR1 and CDR2 from the germline V gene are MDHEN and SYDVKM. This CDR3 contains 16 residues. V was pared by 1 base and J by 0 bases, with 6 bases of the junction left unmatched. The CDR3 protein is CASSLFAGQASYEQYF. The CDR3 DNA sequence: TGTGCCAGCAGTTTATTCGCCGGACAGGCCTCCTACGAGCAGTACTTC.

The chain joins TRBV3-1 to TRBJ2-4, with 13 bases fitting TRBD2. The J call may be faulty, since TRBJ2-1 better matches the DNA end. The length of the CDR3 is 18 residues. Germline V gene lookup returns CDR1 LGHDT and CDR2 YNNKEL (reference sequence). The CDR3 DNA is TGTGCCAGCAGCCAGGAGGGGAGACTAGCGGGGGGCATCCATGAGCAGTTCTTC. It specifies CASSQEGRLAGGIHEQFF.

This rearrangement joins TRBV14 to TRBJ1-1; D perhaps matches TRBD1 (6 bases). The CDR3 length is 16 residues. V lost 0 bases and J lost 1, with 12 bases in between. CDR1 SGHDN and CDR2 FVKESK come from the germline V gene. Here the CDR3 reads CASSQEGAAGNTEAFF. CDR3 bases: TGTGCCAGCAGCCAAGAGGGGGCCGCTGGGAACACTGAAGCTTTCTTT.

The chain joins TRBV4-2 to TRBJ1-6; 8 bases agree with TRBD1. After removal of 1 base from V and 2 bases from J, the junction contained 16 bases not matched to a gene. The germline CDR1 and CDR2 sequences are LGHNA and YNFKEQ. CDR3 length: 21 amino acids. The CDR3 DNA sequence: TGTGCCAGCAGCCAAGTCCTATCGGGACAGGTTAAATGGGCCTATAATTCACCCCTCCACTTT. This sequence encodes CASSQVLSGQVKWAYNSPLHF.

This chain links TRBV19 with TRBJ2-7; D may be TRBD1 (5 bases). There are 16 residues in the CDR3. Germline CDR1 reads LNHDA; CDR2 reads SQIVND (reference sequence). Trimming removed 7 bases at V and 1 base at J, with 20 bases between. CDR3 sequence reads: CASTTPGAKGSYEQYF. As DNA, the CDR3 is TGTGCCAGTACCACCCCTGGGGCTAAAGGATCCTACGAGCAGTACTTC.

This clonotype was recorded many times. For the CDR3, the DNA is TGTGCCAGCAGCCCCCCCCACCGGGACAGGGGCTACGAGCAGTACTTC. As protein: CASSPPHRDRGYEQYF. The V call is TRBV9, the J call TRBJ2-7; 10 bases agree with TRBD1. Germline CDR1 reads SGDLS; CDR2 reads YYNGEE. Losses at the gene ends were 4 bases for V and 3 bases for J; bases not matched to a gene: 10. CDR3 size: 16 residues.

This clonotype appeared a few times. The CDR3 sequence: CASSGWGRDTNSPLHF. The DNA of the CDR3 is TGTGCCAGCAGTGGTTGGGGCCGGGACACAAATTCACCCCTCCACTTT. The chain combines TRBV2 with TRBJ1-6; D is possibly TRBD1 (6 bases). Trimming shortened V by 4 bases and J by 7 bases, and 17 bases separated the two germline ends. Germline CDR1 is SNHLY and CDR2 is FYNNEI. The CDR3 spans 16 residues.

The chain couples TRBV27 to TRBJ1-4; D perhaps matches TRBD1 (6 bases). Germline V lookup: CDR1 MNHEY, CDR2 SMNVEV (reference sequence). The CDR3 runs to 13 residues. Trimming stripped 5 bases from V and 8 bases from J, with 12 bases between. The CDR3 reads CASSRTVREKLFF. For the CDR3, the DNA is TGTGCCAGCAGTAGGACAGTCAGGGAAAAACTGTTTTTT.

The chain has TRBV5-1 and TRBJ1-3; 7 bases fit TRBD1. V shed 4 bases, J shed 0 bases, and the junction held 4 bases outside the gene matches. This CDR3 is 15 amino acids long. Per germline, CDR1 SGHRS and CDR2 YFSETQ. The CDR3 DNA reads TGCGCCAGCAGCCAGGGGGGATACTCTGGAAACACCATATATTTT. As protein: CASSQGGYSGNTIYF.

J is TRBJ1-1 and V is TRBV10-3; no firm D call. This CDR3 has 12 residues. Per the germline V gene, CDR1 is ENHRY and CDR2 is SYGVKD. Trimming left V 8 bases short and J 4 bases short, with 11 bases between. CDR3 in DNA: TGTGCCATCTTCGATGGGGTCACTGAAGCTTTCTTT. Its translation: CAIFDGVTEAFF.

This clonotype has only a few counts. The chain uses TRBV5-1 and TRBJ1-5, with TRBD1 identical over 10 bases. The junction had 4 bases not matched to a gene; V was cut back by 2 bases and J by 2 bases. CDR3 length: 16 residues. Germline-derived CDR1 and CDR2 are SGHRS and YFSETQ. The CDR3 coding sequence is TGCGCCAGCAGCTTAGGGGGACAGGGGCGCAATCAGCCCCAGCATTTT. Residues: CASSLGGQGRNQPQHF.

This clonotype was counted only a few times. V and J are TRBV19 and TRBJ2-1; 10 nucleotides match TRBD2. CDR3 length: 15 residues. CDR1 is LNHDA, CDR2 SQIVND, per germline (reference sequence). The junction had 3 bases not matched to a gene; V was cut back by 6 bases and J by 1 base. As DNA, the CDR3 is TGTGCCAGTAGGTCAGCGGGGGGGTCCTACAATGAGCAGTTCTTC. Amino acids: CASRSAGGSYNEQFF.

Many counts were recorded for this clonotype. The J gene is TRBJ2-7, the V gene TRBV28; 10 bases match TRBD1. The CDR3 spans 15 residues. V dropped 8 bases and J dropped 3; count of bases not matched to a gene: 10. CDR1 and CDR2 (germline): MDHEN, SYDVKM. The CDR3 coding sequence is TGTGCCAGCTCACCCCCCGGGACAGGGGTCTACGAGCAGTACTTC. It codes for CASSPPGTGVYEQYF.